This TCR beta chain was obtained from a study of blood T cells in healthy people across ages. The length of the CDR3 is 17 residues. The ends lost 0 bases at V and 2 bases at J; junction bases unmatched: 10. The germline gives CDR1 LGHNA, CDR2 YSLEER. With respect to this clonotype: What it binds is not known.

Study findings and constraints: Diversity of TCR beta per million T cells declined in a roughly linear way with age. It was not known whether donors were CMV positive (a possible confounder of expanded clonotype changes). Researchers report that TCR beta diversity correlated strongly with naive T cell percentage.

The use of a sample-barcoded 5' primer and a J-beta primer mix characterized a second PCR of roughly 7 to 11 cycles. Each CDR3 protein gets one entry after TCRdb re-called the 5' RACE reads with MiXCR. Altogether about 570,000 distinct CDR3 sequences are present, about 25% being singletons, with the ten largest covering under 20%. All donors came from Russia, were Caucasian and healthy, and spanned ages roughly 6 to 95. The V gene is TRBV4-3, the J gene TRBJ2-7, with TRBD2 matching over 7 bases. The sequence was obtained from a woman in her seventies in good health. The source material was blood. The CDR3, as DNA: TGCGCCAGCAGCCAAGATTACATTGTAGGACTAGCCTACGAGCAGTACTTC. Protein product: CASSQDYIVGLAYEQYF.